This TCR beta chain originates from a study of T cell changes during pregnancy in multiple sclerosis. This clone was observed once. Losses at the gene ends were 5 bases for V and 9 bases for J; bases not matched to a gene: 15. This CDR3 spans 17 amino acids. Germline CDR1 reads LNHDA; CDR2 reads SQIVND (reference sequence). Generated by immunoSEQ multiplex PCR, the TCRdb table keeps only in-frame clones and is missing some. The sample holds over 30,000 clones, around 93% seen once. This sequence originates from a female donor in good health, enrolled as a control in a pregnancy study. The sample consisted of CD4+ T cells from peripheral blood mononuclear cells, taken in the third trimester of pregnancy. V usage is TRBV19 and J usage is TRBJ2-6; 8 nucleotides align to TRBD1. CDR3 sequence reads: CASSDLTGVLAFNVLTF. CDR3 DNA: TGTGCCAGTAGTGACCTGACAGGGGTCCTCGCCTTCAACGTCCTGACTTTC.